The 21 T cell receptor beta chains in this list originate from one sample, sequenced in a study of T cell repertoires in aging, cancer and after chemotherapy. A mixed TRB-A/B primer pool amplified rearranged TRB by multiplex touch-down PCR. TCRdb analysed the multiplex PCR reads with MiXCR anew, one entry per CDR3 protein. The sample shows some 270 distinct CDR3 sequences, around a third of them seen only once. Amplification of TCR beta used genomic DNA extracted from peripheral blood. Material for sequencing was blood. All receptors derive from a human donor with a blood cancer.

Relative to its sample, this clonotype is large. J is TRBJ2-7 and V is TRBV27; 7 nucleotides line up with TRBD1. Germline V gene lookup returns CDR1 MNHEY and CDR2 SMNVEV (reference sequence). The V gene end was trimmed by 6 bases and the J gene end by 3 bases; junction bases not matched to a gene: 17. The CDR3 sequence is 17 residues long. CDR3 DNA sequence: TGTGCCAGCAGCGTGAACTTTCGGGACAGTTCAGACTACGAGCAGTACTTC. This gives the protein CASSVNFRDSSDYEQYF.

By sample share, this clonotype is large. The J gene is TRBJ1-1, the V gene TRBV6-6; D may be TRBD1 (5 bases). V shed 5 bases and J shed 11 bases, with 15 bases lying between them. CDR1 is MNHNY, CDR2 SVGAGI, per germline (reference sequence). The CDR3 contains 12 residues. The CDR3: CASSQNPGVAFF. CDR3 sequence (DNA): TGTGCCAGCAGTCAAAACCCGGGGGTGGCTTTCTTT.

By proportion, this clonotype is large (0.1 to 1%). CDR3 region: CASSVTGDEKLFF. CDR3 DNA sequence: TGTGCCAGCTCTGTGACAGGGGATGAAAAACTGTTTTTT. This sequence joins TRBV18 and TRBJ1-4; the match to TRBD1 covers 8 bases. The CDR3 runs to 13 residues. V lost 6 bases, J lost 6 bases, and 3 bases stayed unmatched. Germline V CDR1 and CDR2: KGHSH, LQKENI.

This clonotype rates as hyperexpanded. CDR3 bases: TGTGCCAGCAGTTACTCGGGACTCCTCACCGGGGAGCTGTTTTTT. This sequence encodes CASSYSGLLTGELFF. This chain links TRBV6-5 with TRBJ2-2; D is possibly TRBD2 (6 bases). V was clipped by 0 bases and J by 4 bases, with 9 bases between them. This CDR3 spans 15 amino acids. Per the germline V gene, CDR1 is MNHEY and CDR2 is SVGAGI.

This clonotype is termed hyperexpanded. The CDR3 DNA is TGTGCCAGCAGCTTAGGGGACAGGGATCAAGAGACCCAGTACTTC. It codes for CASSLGDRDQETQYF. This chain links TRBV7-9 with TRBJ2-5; the match to TRBD1 covers 9 bases. The CDR3 has 15 amino acids. Looked up from germline, CDR1 is SEHNR and CDR2 is FQNEAQ (reference sequence). With V trimmed by 1 base and J by 2 bases, 2 bases remained unmatched.

The table lists this clonotype with a few counts. This chain joins TRBV28 and TRBJ1-1; unclear D gene. Germline values: CDR1 MDHEN, CDR2 SYDVKM. This CDR3 contains 17 residues. The ends were cut back, 1 base at V and 1 base at J, with 16 bases in the middle. CDR3: CASSLSGRKKSNTEAFF. CDR3 in DNA: TGTGCCAGCAGTTTATCCGGGAGGAAGAAATCGAACACTGAAGCTTTCTTT.

Worth noting for this clonotype: The conserved phenylalanine or tryptophan normally closing the CDR3 is absent here, so this likely arose from a read error. It is unclear where the CDR3 begins or ends on the DNA, so no DNA is shown, and the CDR3 is as TCRdb lists it. CDR3 sequence reads: CASSLVGR. The chain joins TRBV5-6 to TRBJ2-7. The germline CDR1 and CDR2 sequences are SGHDT and YYEEEE. The CDR3 is 8 residues long, counting both termini.

The V call is TRBV20-1, the J call TRBJ2-2; TRBD1 matches 8 bases. Germline CDR1 and CDR2: DFQATT and SNEGSKA (reference sequence). CDR3 size: 15 residues. The junction had 6 bases not matched to a gene; V was cut back by 2 bases and J by 4 bases. The CDR3 sequence is CSARSTGASTGELFF. The CDR3, as DNA: TGCAGTGCTAGATCGACAGGGGCAAGCACCGGGGAGCTGTTTTTT.

This clonotype qualifies as medium-sized. This sequence joins TRBV10-3 and TRBJ2-5; 12 bases line up with TRBD2. J lost 4 bases, V lost 6 bases, and 3 bases had no gene match. Germline V CDR1 and CDR2: ENHRY, SYGVKD. The CDR3 is 14 residues long. CDR3 DNA: TGTGCCATCAGGCCGGGACTAGCGGGAGAGACCCAGTACTTC. It yields the protein CAIRPGLAGETQYF.

By share, this clonotype ranks as medium-sized. The J gene is TRBJ2-1, the V gene TRBV4-3; no reliable D call. Trimming stripped 1 base from V and 7 bases from J, with 11 bases between. Germline values: CDR1 LGHNA, CDR2 YSLEER. This CDR3 has 14 residues. The CDR3 reads CASSQALDGNEQFF. The CDR3, as DNA: TGCGCCAGCAGCCAAGCTTTAGATGGAAATGAGCAGTTCTTC.

Relative to its sample, this clonotype is large. This chain uses TRBV27 with TRBJ1-1; D uncertain. CDR1 and CDR2 (germline): MNHEY, SMNVEV (reference sequence). The CDR3 has 14 residues. Trimming shortened V by 8 bases and J by 1 base, and 14 bases separated the two germline ends. The CDR3 region has the DNA TGTGCCAGCGGGAGCTATATATCGAACACTGAAGCTTTCTTT. The encoded protein is CASGSYISNTEAFF.

This clonotype was detected only a few times. The V and J genes are TRBV20-1 and TRBJ1-6, with D maybe TRBD1 (5 bases). V was pared by 1 base and J by 13 bases, with 17 bases between. The CDR3 runs to 14 residues. Germline CDR1 is DFQATT and CDR2 is SNEGSKA (reference sequence). CDR3 nucleotides: TGCAGTGCTAGAGGTACGGGGGACGCGGCGCCCCTCCACTTT. Its protein product is CSARGTGDAAPLHF.

This clonotype qualifies as hyperexpanded. The chain recombines TRBV19 with TRBJ2-7; tentatively, D is TRBD1 or TRBD2 (5 bases each). Germline-derived CDR1 and CDR2 are LNHDA and SQIVND (reference sequence). This CDR3 has 14 residues. Deletions cut 3 bases from V and 5 bases from J, with 14 bases between. The CDR3 DNA reads TGTGCCAGTAGTATCTCGCAGGGCGGGCACGAGCAGTACTTC. Protein: CASSISQGGHEQYF.

In this sample, this clonotype turned up once. The chain employs TRBV27 and TRBJ1-2; D is perhaps TRBD1 (6 bases). Germline V lookup: CDR1 MNHEY, CDR2 SMNVEV (reference sequence). V lost 3 bases to trimming and J lost 7 bases, with 15 bases between them. The CDR3 has 14 residues. The CDR3 here is CASSFVPGAFGYTF. DNA of the CDR3: TGTGCCAGCAGTTTCGTACCGGGGGCCTTTGGCTACACCTTC.

By share of the sample, this clonotype is hyperexpanded (1% or more). The rearrangement joins TRBV19 to TRBJ2-1; a possible D gene is TRBD2 (5 bases). The germline V gene encodes CDR1 LNHDA and CDR2 SQIVND (reference sequence). The V end lost 6 bases, the J end lost 2 bases, and 11 bases lay between the germline ends. The CDR3 runs to 14 residues. CDR3 amino acids: CASSERDTYNEQFF. The CDR3 nucleotides are TGTGCCAGTAGCGAGAGGGATACCTACAATGAGCAGTTCTTC.

The V and J genes are TRBV28 and TRBJ1-5, with D possibly being TRBD1 (6 bases). CDR1 is MDHEN, CDR2 SYDVKM, per germline. The CDR3 runs to 14 residues. The V end was cut by 5 bases, the J end by 4 bases, with 12 bases between. The CDR3 here is CASSLGGKNQPQHF. CDR3 DNA: TGTGCCAGCAGTCTAGGGGGTAAGAATCAGCCCCAGCATTTT.

This clonotype has only a few counts. The DNA for the CDR3 is TGTGCCAGCAGCTTAGACGCGGGGACTGAAGCTTTCTTT. Encoded protein: CASSLDAGTEAFF. This chain joins TRBV7-9 and TRBJ1-1; D remains ambiguous. This CDR3 has 13 residues. Between the trimmed V and J ends, which lost 1 base and 5 bases, there was a span of 8 bases. Germline V lookup: CDR1 SEHNR, CDR2 FQNEAQ (reference sequence).

Sample share makes this clonotype large. The chain uses TRBV24-1 and TRBJ2-6; 8 nucleotides line up with TRBD1. V lost 0 bases, J lost 2 bases, and 2 bases stayed unmatched. Germline-derived CDR1 and CDR2 are KGHDR and SFDVKD. The CDR3 length is 17 residues. The CDR3 reads CATSDLGQGAGANVLTF. CDR3 DNA: TGTGCCACCAGTGATTTGGGACAGGGAGCTGGGGCCAACGTCCTGACTTTC.

This clonotype ranks as hyperexpanded. V is TRBV7-9 and J is TRBJ2-2, with a possible D match to TRBD2 (5 bases). With 5 bases removed from V and 1 base from J, the gap between germline ends came to 14 bases. The CDR3 has 16 residues. The germline gives CDR1 SEHNR, CDR2 FQNEAQ (reference sequence). CDR3 in amino acids: CASSPRTRENTGELFF. CDR3 nucleotides: TGTGCCAGCAGCCCCAGGACGAGGGAGAACACCGGGGAGCTGTTTTTT.

This clonotype showed up just a few times. The gene calls are TRBV4-1 and TRBJ1-2; 8 bases map to TRBD1. The CDR3 covers 15 residues. Germline values: CDR1 MGHRA, CDR2 YSYEKL. J gave up 4 bases and V 5 bases, and 9 bases lay outside the gene matches. CDR3 region: CASSSTGTGSYGYTF. The CDR3 coding sequence is TGCGCCAGCAGCTCCACCGGGACAGGATCCTATGGCTACACCTTC.

The chain has TRBV27 and TRBJ2-1; D is unclear. Germline values: CDR1 MNHEY, CDR2 SMNVEV (reference sequence). This CDR3 is 15 amino acids long. Trimming cost V 4 bases and J 3 bases, with 13 bases left between them. CDR3 sequence (DNA): TGTGCCAGCAGTTCGAGCGTGGGGAACTACAATGAGCAGTTCTTC. Encoded protein: CASSSSVGNYNEQFF.